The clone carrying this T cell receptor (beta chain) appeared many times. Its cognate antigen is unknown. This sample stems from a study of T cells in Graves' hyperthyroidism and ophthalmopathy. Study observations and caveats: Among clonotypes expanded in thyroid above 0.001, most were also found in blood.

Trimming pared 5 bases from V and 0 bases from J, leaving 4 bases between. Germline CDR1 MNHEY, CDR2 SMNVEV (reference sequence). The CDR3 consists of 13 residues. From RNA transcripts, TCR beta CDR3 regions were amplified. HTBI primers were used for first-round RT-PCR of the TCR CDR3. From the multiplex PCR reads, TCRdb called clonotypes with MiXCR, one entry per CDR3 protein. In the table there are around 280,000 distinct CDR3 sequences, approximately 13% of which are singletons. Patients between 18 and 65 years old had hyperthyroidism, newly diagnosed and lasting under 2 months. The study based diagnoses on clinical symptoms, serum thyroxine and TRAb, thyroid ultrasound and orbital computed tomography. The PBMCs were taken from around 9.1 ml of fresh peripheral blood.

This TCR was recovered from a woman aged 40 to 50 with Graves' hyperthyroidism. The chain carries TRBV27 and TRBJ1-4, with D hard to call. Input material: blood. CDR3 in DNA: TGTGCCAGCAGTACGCCAACTAATGAAAAACTGTTTTTT. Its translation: CASSTPTNEKLFF.